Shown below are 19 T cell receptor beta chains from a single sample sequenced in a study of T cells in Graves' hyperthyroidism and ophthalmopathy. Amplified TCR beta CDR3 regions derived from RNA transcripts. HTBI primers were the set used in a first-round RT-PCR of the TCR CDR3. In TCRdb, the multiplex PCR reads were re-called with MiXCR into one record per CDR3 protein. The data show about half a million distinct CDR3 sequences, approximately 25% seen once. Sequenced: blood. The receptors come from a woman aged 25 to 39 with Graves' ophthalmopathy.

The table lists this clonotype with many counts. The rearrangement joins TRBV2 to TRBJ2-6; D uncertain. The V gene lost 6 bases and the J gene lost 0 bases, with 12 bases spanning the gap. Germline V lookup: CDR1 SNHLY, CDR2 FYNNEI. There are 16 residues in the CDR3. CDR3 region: CASSSWAISGANVLTF. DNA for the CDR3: TGTGCCAGCAGCTCCTGGGCTATCTCTGGGGCCAACGTCCTGACTTTC.

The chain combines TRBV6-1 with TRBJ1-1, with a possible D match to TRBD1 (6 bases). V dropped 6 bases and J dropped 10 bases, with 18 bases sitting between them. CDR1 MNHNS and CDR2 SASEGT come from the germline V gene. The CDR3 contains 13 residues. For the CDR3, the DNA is TGTGCCAGCAGCCCTGGGACATTCGTCCCAGCTTTCTTT. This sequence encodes CASSPGTFVPAFF.

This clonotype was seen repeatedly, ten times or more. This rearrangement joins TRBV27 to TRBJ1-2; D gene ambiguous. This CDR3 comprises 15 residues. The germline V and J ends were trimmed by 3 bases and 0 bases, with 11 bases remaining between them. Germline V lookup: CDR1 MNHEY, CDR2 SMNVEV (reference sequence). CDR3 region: CASSFATQANYGYTF. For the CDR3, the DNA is TGTGCCAGCAGTTTCGCAACGCAAGCTAACTATGGCTACACCTTC.

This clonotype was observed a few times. The chain's CDR3 is CAWSVHGSGELFF. The CDR3 DNA follows: TGTGCCTGGAGTGTACATGGATCCGGGGAGCTGTTTTTT. The V and J genes are TRBV30 and TRBJ2-2, with D unresolved. Germline loops: CDR1 GTSNPN, CDR2 SVGIG (reference sequence). This CDR3 contains 13 residues. Trimming left V 0 bases short and J 6 bases short, with 8 bases between.

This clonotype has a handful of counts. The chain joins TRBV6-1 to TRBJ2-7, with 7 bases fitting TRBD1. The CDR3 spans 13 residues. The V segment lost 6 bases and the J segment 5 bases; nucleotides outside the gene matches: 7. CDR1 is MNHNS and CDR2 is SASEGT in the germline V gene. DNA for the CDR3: TGTGCCAGCAGAAGACAGGGAATTAACGAGCAGTACTTC. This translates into CASRRQGINEQYF.

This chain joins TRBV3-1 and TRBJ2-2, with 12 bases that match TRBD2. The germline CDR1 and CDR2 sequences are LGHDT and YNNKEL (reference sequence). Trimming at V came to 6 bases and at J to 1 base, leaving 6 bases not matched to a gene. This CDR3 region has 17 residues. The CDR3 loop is CASRRTSGAQNTGELFF. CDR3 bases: TGTGCCAGCAGAAGGACTAGCGGGGCCCAGAACACCGGGGAGCTGTTTTTT.

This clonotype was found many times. The CDR3 protein is CASSGRTGGDQPQHF. The CDR3 DNA is TGTGCCAGCAGTGGACGGACAGGGGGGGATCAGCCCCAGCATTTT. J is TRBJ1-5 and V is TRBV12-3 or TRBV12-4, with TRBD1 matching over 10 bases. The CDR3 extends over 15 amino acids. The V segment lost 5 bases and the J segment 5 bases; nucleotides outside the gene matches: 6.

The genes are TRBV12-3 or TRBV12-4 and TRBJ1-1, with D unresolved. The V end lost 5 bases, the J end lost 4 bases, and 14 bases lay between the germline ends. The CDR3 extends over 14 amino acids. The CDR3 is CASSQSRAFTEAFF. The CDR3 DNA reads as TGTGCCAGCAGTCAATCAAGGGCGTTCACTGAAGCTTTCTTT.

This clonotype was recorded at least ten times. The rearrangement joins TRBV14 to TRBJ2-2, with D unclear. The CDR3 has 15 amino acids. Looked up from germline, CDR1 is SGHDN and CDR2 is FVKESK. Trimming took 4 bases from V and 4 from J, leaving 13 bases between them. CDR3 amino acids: CASSRGPTATGELFF. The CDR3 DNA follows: TGTGCCAGCAGCCGCGGACCCACGGCCACCGGGGAGCTGTTTTTT. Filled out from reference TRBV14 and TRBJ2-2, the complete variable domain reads EAGVTQFPSHSVIEKGQTVTLRCDPISGHDNLYWYRRVMGKEIKFLLHFVKESKQDESGMPNNRFLAERTGGTYSTLKVQPAELEDSGVYFCASSRGPTATGELFFGEGSRLTVL.

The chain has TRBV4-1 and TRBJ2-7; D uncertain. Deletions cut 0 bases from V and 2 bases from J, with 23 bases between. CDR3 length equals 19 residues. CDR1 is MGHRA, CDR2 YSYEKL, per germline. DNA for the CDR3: TGCGCCAGCAGCCAAGAAAAGGTTTCCGTCCCAGACCTCCCCTACGAGCAGTACTTC. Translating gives CASSQEKVSVPDLPYEQYF.

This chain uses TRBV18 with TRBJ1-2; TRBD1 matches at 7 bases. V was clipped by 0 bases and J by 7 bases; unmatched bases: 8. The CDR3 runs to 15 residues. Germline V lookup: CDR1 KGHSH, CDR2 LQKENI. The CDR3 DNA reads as TGTGCCAGCTCACCACCCCGACAGGGTGGCGGTGGCTACACCTTC. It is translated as CASSPPRQGGGGYTF.

CDR3 bases: TGTGCCAGTAGTATAGAGACAGGGGGCGGAACCGGGGAGCTGTTTTTT. It specifies CASSIETGGGTGELFF. The rearrangement links TRBV19 to TRBJ2-2, with 10 bases identical to TRBD1. The junction had 3 bases not matched to a gene; V was cut back by 0 bases and J by 5 bases. Germline CDR1 LNHDA, CDR2 SQIVND (reference sequence). This CDR3 region has 16 residues.

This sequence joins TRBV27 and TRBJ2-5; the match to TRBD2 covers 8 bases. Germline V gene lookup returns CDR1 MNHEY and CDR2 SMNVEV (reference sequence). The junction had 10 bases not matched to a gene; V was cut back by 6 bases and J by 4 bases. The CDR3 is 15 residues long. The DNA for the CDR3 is TGTGCCAGCAGCGACCGTCCGGGGGGGGTAGAGACCCAGTACTTC. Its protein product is CASSDRPGGVETQYF.

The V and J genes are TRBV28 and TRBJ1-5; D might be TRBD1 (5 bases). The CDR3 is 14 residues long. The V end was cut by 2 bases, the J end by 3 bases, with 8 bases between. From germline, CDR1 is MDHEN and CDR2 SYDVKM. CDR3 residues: CASSLTGPNQPQHF. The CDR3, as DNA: TGTGCCAGCAGTTTAACAGGTCCCAATCAGCCCCAGCATTTT.

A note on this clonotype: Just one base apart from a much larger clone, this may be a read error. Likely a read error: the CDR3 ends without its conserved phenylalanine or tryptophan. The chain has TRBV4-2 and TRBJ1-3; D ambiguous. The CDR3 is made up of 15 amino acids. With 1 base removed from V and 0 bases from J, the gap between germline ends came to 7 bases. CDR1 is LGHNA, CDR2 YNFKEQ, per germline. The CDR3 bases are TGTGCCAGCAGCCAAGTAGGGTTCTCTGGAAACACCATATATTTG. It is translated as CASSQVGFSGNTIYL.

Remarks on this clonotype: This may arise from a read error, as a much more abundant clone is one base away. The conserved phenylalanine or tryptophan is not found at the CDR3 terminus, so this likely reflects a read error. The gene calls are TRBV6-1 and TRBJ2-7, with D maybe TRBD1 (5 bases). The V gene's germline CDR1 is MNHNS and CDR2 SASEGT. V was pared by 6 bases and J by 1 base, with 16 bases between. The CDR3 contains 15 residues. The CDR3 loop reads CASRRTGVFSYEQYL. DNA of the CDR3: TGTGCCAGCAGGCGAACAGGAGTTTTTTCCTACGAGCAGTACCTC.

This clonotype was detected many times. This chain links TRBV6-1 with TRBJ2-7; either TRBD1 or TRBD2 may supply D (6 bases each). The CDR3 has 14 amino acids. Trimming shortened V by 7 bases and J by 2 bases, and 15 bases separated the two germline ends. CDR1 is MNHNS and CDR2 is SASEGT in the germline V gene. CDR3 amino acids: CASTEGGLTYEQYF. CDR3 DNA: TGTGCCAGCACCGAAGGGGGACTTACCTACGAGCAGTACTTC.

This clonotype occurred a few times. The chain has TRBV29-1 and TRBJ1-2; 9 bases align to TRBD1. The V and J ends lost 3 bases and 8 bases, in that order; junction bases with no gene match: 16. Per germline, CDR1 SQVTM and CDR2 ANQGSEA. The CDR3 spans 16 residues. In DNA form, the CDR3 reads TGCAGCGTTGACGACTCGCCCTCGGGACAGGGTTTCGGCTACACCTTC. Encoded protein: CSVDDSPSGQGFGYTF. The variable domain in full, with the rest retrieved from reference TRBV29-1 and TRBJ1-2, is SAVISQKPSRDICQRGTSLTIQCQVDSQVTMMFWYRQQPGQSLTLIATANQGSEATYESGFVIDKFPISRPNLTFSTLTVSNMSPEDSSIYLCSVDDSPSGQGFGYTFGSGTRLTVV.

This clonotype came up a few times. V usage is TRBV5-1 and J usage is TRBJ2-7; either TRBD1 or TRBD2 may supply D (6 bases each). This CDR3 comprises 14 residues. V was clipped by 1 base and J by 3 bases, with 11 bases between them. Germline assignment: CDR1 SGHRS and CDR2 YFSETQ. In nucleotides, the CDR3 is TGCGCCAGCAGCTTGTCGGGGGCTCTCTACGAGCAGTACTTC. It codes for CASSLSGALYEQYF.